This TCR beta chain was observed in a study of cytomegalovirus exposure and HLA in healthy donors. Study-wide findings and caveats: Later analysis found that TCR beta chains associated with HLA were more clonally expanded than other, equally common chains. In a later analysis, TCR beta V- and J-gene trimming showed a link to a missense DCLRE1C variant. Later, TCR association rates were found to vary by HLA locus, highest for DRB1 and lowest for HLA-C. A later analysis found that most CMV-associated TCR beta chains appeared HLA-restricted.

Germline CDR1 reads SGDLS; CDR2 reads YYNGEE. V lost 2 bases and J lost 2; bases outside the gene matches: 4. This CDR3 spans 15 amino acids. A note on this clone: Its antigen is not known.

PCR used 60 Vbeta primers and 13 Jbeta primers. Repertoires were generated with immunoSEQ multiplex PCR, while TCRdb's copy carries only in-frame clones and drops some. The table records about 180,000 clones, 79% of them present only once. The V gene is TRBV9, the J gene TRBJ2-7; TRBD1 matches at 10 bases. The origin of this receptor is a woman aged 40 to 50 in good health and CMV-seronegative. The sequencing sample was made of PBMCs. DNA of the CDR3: TGTGCCAGCAGCGTCGGACAGGGGGGTGCCTACGAGCAGTACTTC. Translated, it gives CASSVGQGGAYEQYF.